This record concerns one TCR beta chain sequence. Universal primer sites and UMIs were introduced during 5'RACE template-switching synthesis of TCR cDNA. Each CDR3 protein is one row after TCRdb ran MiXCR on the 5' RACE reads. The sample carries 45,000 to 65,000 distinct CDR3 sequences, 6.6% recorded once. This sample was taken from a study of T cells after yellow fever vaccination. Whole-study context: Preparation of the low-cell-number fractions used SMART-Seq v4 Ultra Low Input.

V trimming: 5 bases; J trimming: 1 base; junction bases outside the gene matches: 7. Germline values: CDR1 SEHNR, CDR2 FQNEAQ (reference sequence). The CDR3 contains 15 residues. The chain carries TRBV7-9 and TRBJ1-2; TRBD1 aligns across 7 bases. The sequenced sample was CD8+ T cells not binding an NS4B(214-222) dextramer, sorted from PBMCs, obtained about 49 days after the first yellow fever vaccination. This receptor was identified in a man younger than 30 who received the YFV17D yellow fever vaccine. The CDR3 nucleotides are TGTGCCAGCAGCGACCGGGACAGAGATAACTATGGCTACACCTTC. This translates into CASSDRDRDNYGYTF.